The TCR beta chain under discussion was sequenced for a study of T cells in Graves' hyperthyroidism and ophthalmopathy. About the research overall: The blood sample was taken at first diagnosis, before treatment began.

Many counts were recorded for this clonotype. RNA transcripts provided the source from which TCR beta CDR3 regions were amplified. During a first-round RT-PCR of the TCR CDR3, the HTBI primer set was used. MiXCR, applied by TCRdb to the multiplex PCR reads, yields one record per CDR3 protein. Here the sample spans some 270,000 distinct CDR3 sequences, about an eighth being singletons. Diagnostic assessment was based on clinical symptoms, serum thyroxine and TRAb, thyroid ultrasound and orbital computed tomography. Drawn at first hyperthyroidism diagnosis, the blood sample preceded any ophthalmopathy symptoms. PBMCs were collected from an approximately 10 ml volume of fresh peripheral blood. The TCR comes from a woman aged 25-40 years with Graves' hyperthyroidism that later progressed to Graves' ophthalmopathy. Sequencing input: blood.

CDR3 coding DNA: TGCAGTGCTGTCCGGGACGGTTCCTACAATGAGCAGTTCTTC. It is translated as CSAVRDGSYNEQFF. V and J are TRBV20-1 and TRBJ2-1; D may match TRBD1 or TRBD2 (5 bases each). In germline, CDR1 is DFQATT, CDR2 SNEGSKA (reference sequence). The CDR3 runs to 14 residues. With 5 bases removed from V and 1 base from J, the gap between germline ends came to 12 bases.